The 26 T cell receptor beta chains below all came from one sample that was sequenced in a study of beta chain features in type 1 diabetes. Expressed TCRB transcripts were sequenced after all isolated RNA was converted to cDNA. Method: immunoSEQ multiplex PCR; TCRdb's copy keeps in-frame clones and lacks some. The sample shows roughly 500,000 clones, 25% to 35% of them seen only once. Specimen: naive CD4+ T cells from blood. These receptors were obtained from a man aged 18-30 years in good health.

This chain connects TRBV5-1 to TRBJ2-5; possible D gene TRBD1, 6 bases. CDR3 size: 17 residues. V dropped 0 bases and J dropped 2 bases, with 17 bases sitting between them. The V gene's germline CDR1 is SGHRS and CDR2 YFSETQ. CDR3 sequence (DNA): TGCGCCAGCAGCTTGGGTTCCGGGACAAACTCACAAGAGACCCAGTACTTC. Translating it yields CASSLGSGTNSQETQYF.

The V gene is TRBV4-1, the J gene TRBJ2-1; 8 positions match TRBD2. The V gene's germline CDR1 is MGHRA and CDR2 YSYEKL. The CDR3 spans 15 residues. V gave up 0 bases and J gave up 13 bases; unmatched junction bases: 11. CDR3: CASSQDRSTGGVQFF. CDR3 nucleotide sequence: TGCGCCAGCAGCCAAGATAGGTCTACGGGAGGGGTCCAGTTCTTC.

The chain recombines TRBV9 with TRBJ2-1, with 7 positions matching TRBD2. Germline-derived CDR1 and CDR2 are SGDLS and YYNGEE. After removal of 4 bases from V and 0 bases from J, the junction contained 7 bases not matched to a gene. This CDR3 has 16 amino acids. The CDR3 region is CASSYRAGSSYNEQFF. CDR3 coding DNA: TGTGCCAGCAGCTATCGAGCGGGGAGCTCCTACAATGAGCAGTTCTTC. The whole variable domain, remainder taken from reference TRBV9 and TRBJ2-1, is DSGVTQTPKHLITATGQRVTLRCSPRSGDLSVYWYQQSLDQGLQFLIQYYNGEERAKGNILERFSAQQFPDLHSELNLSSLELGDSALYFCASSYRAGSSYNEQFFGPGTRLTVL.

This clone has only one observation. The CDR3: CASSSGQAPTYEQYF. DNA for the CDR3: TGCGCCAGCAGCTCAGGGCAGGCACCTACCTACGAGCAGTACTTC. The V and J genes are TRBV5-1 and TRBJ2-7; possible D gene TRBD1, 5 bases. CDR3 length: 15 residues. Per the germline V gene, CDR1 is SGHRS and CDR2 is YFSETQ. Trimming stripped 3 bases from V and 2 bases from J, with 15 bases between.

This sequence joins TRBV25-1 and TRBJ2-7, with 14 bases lining up with TRBD2. The CDR3 is 14 amino acids. Trimming at V came to 5 bases and at J to 6 bases, leaving 3 bases not matched to a gene. Looked up from germline, CDR1 is MGHDK and CDR2 is SYGVNS. This chain's CDR3 is CASSRLAGGAEQYF. DNA for the CDR3: TGTGCCAGCAGTAGACTAGCGGGAGGGGCCGAGCAGTACTTC.

The chain carries TRBV18 and TRBJ2-5, with TRBD2 matching 9 bases. The CDR3 has 16 amino acids. V shed 2 bases, J shed 2 bases, and the junction held 6 bases outside the gene matches. Germline assignment: CDR1 KGHSH and CDR2 LQKENI. CDR3 loop: CASSPAGGTSQETQYF. CDR3 DNA: TGTGCCAGCTCACCAGCGGGAGGGACCTCTCAAGAGACCCAGTACTTC.

The V gene is TRBV30, the J gene TRBJ2-5; D gene ambiguous. CDR3 size: 13 residues. V was shortened by 2 bases and J by 5 bases, with 12 bases between the two germline ends. Germline V gene data show CDR1 as GTSNPN and CDR2 as SVGIG (reference sequence). The CDR3 region is CAWSRRRVETQYF. The CDR3 nucleotides are TGTGCCTGGAGTAGGCGTCGGGTGGAGACCCAGTACTTC.

V usage is TRBV15 and J usage is TRBJ1-2; D is uncertain. CDR1 is LNHNV, CDR2 YYDKDF, per germline (reference sequence). CDR3 size: 14 residues. V shed 0 bases and J shed 4 bases, with 9 bases lying between them. Here the CDR3 DNA reads TGTGCCACCAGCAGAGACACAGAGGCCTATGGCTACACCTTC. It translates to CATSRDTEAYGYTF.

This clone was observed a handful of times. The J gene is TRBJ2-5, the V gene TRBV28; weak D call: TRBD2 (6 bases). Trimming removed 6 bases at V and 4 bases at J, with 15 bases between. Germline CDR1 is MDHEN and CDR2 is SYDVKM. The CDR3 is 14 residues long. The CDR3 protein is CASSVAGNRETQYF. The CDR3 nucleotides are TGTGCCAGCAGCGTCGCGGGAAACCGAGAGACCCAGTACTTC.

This clone appeared a few times. This rearrangement joins TRBV9 to TRBJ2-1, with 7 positions matching TRBD2. V dropped 0 bases and J dropped 2; count of bases not matched to a gene: 11. Germline V CDR1 and CDR2: SGDLS, YYNGEE. The CDR3 extends over 18 amino acids. The CDR3 region is CASSVAVGREQAYNEQFF. The CDR3 DNA follows: TGTGCCAGCAGCGTAGCGGTGGGGCGGGAGCAGGCCTACAATGAGCAGTTCTTC.

This chain connects TRBV6-6 to TRBJ2-7; TRBD2 matches 9 bases. The length of the CDR3 is 15 residues. Looked up from germline, CDR1 is MNHNY and CDR2 is SVGAGI (reference sequence). With V trimmed by 7 bases and J by 4 bases, 11 bases remained unmatched. The CDR3 protein is CASIRVAGEKYEQYF. DNA of the CDR3: TGTGCCAGCATTAGGGTAGCGGGAGAAAAGTACGAGCAGTACTTC.

The CDR3 bases are TGTGCCAGCAGCCGACAGGTGGAGGCTAGCTCAGATACGCAGTATTTT. It codes for CASSRQVEASSDTQYF. The rearrangement uses TRBV14 and TRBJ2-3; maybe TRBD1 (6 bases). CDR3 length: 16 residues. Germline V gene data show CDR1 as SGHDN and CDR2 as FVKESK. V lost 4 bases and J 4 bases, leaving 18 bases between the germline ends. Full variable domain (missing parts from reference TRBV14 and TRBJ2-3): EAGVTQFPSHSVIEKGQTVTLRCDPISGHDNLYWYRRVMGKEIKFLLHFVKESKQDESGMPNNRFLAERTGGTYSTLKVQPAELEDSGVYFCASSRQVEASSDTQYFGPGTRLTVL.

V is TRBV2 and J is TRBJ2-1; 15 bases match TRBD2. There are 15 residues in the CDR3. From germline, CDR1 is SNHLY and CDR2 FYNNEI. The V and J ends lost 5 bases and 6 bases, in that order; junction bases with no gene match: 2. Here the CDR3 reads CASSQGLAGGNEQFF. CDR3 DNA sequence: TGTGCCAGCAGTCAGGGACTAGCGGGAGGCAATGAGCAGTTCTTC.

The chain couples TRBV7-3 to TRBJ2-7, with TRBD2 matching 12 bases. With V trimmed by 5 bases and J by 9 bases, 5 bases remained unmatched. CDR1 is SGHTA, CDR2 FQGTGA, per germline. This CDR3 comprises 13 residues. The CDR3 spells CASSPGTSGLQYF. For the CDR3, the DNA is TGTGCCAGCAGCCCGGGGACTAGCGGGCTGCAGTACTTC.

This clone was recorded only once. This chain uses TRBV4-1 with TRBJ2-5; D may be TRBD1 (5 bases). The CDR3 is 14 amino acids. Looked up from germline, CDR1 is MGHRA and CDR2 is YSYEKL. V lost 4 bases and J lost 1, with 10 bases in between. DNA of the CDR3: TGCGCCAGCAGCCGATCAGGGTTCCAAGAGACCCAGTACTTC. This codes for CASSRSGFQETQYF.

This clone occurred a few times. V is TRBV20-1 and J is TRBJ1-1; D uncertain. The CDR3 runs 11 residues. V was pared by 3 bases and J by 4 bases, with 6 bases between. CDR1 and CDR2 (germline): DFQATT, SNEGSKA (reference sequence). CDR3 in DNA: TGCAGTGCTAGTAATGTCACTGAAGCTTTCTTT. It codes for CSASNVTEAFF.

The chain couples TRBV29-1 to TRBJ1-2; D unclear. The CDR3 spans 12 residues. Looked up from germline, CDR1 is SQVTM and CDR2 is ANQGSEA. Trimming left V 7 bases short and J 6 bases short, with 15 bases between. CDR3 in DNA: TGCAGCGCCCTGGCTCAAACCAATGGCTACACCTTC. Translation gives CSALAQTNGYTF.

This clone was seen more than once but under ten times. This chain links TRBV7-2 with TRBJ2-3; 9 bases are shared with TRBD2. CDR3 size: 15 residues. V lost 4 bases to trimming and J lost 5 bases; unmatched junction nucleotides: 7. CDR1 and CDR2 from the germline V gene are SGHTA and FQGNSA. The chain's CDR3 is CASSSSPLAGDTQYF. The CDR3 DNA reads as TGTGCCAGCAGCTCGAGTCCACTAGCGGGAGATACGCAGTATTTT. The complete variable domain, with remaining parts taken from reference TRBV7-2 and TRBJ2-3, reads GAGVSQSPSNKVTEKGKDVELRCDPISGHTALYWYRQSLGQGLEFLIYFQGNSAPDKSGLPSDRFSAERTGGSVSTLTIQRTQQEDSAVYLCASSSSPLAGDTQYFGPGTRLTVL.

The rearrangement links TRBV28 to TRBJ2-1, with TRBD1 matching 9 bases. The CDR3 has 16 amino acids. CDR1 is MDHEN and CDR2 is SYDVKM in the germline V gene. V gave up 2 bases and J gave up 9 bases; unmatched junction bases: 11. In DNA, the CDR3 is TGTGCCAGCAGTTTAACCGCAGGACAGGGGAAGAGTGAGCAGTTCTTC. Translation gives CASSLTAGQGKSEQFF.

The rearrangement links TRBV2 to TRBJ1-4, with 9 nucleotides matching TRBD1. The CDR3 loop spans 14 amino acids. J lost 8 bases, V lost 5 bases, and 6 bases had no gene match. CDR1 and CDR2 (germline): SNHLY, FYNNEI. CDR3 bases: TGTGCCAGCAGTCTCGAGACAGGGGGAGAAAAACTGTTTTTT. The encoded protein is CASSLETGGEKLFF. Complete variable domain (other parts from reference TRBV2 and TRBJ1-4): EPEVTQTPSHQVTQMGQEVILRCVPISNHLYFYWYRQILGQKVEFLVSFYNNEISEKSEIFDDQFSVERPDGSNFTLKIRSTKLEDSAMYFCASSLETGGEKLFFGSGTQLSVL.

The rearrangement links TRBV29-1 to TRBJ2-1; D remains unclear. Trimming took off 0 bases at V and 7 bases at J, with 13 bases between the two ends. CDR1 and CDR2 (germline): SQVTM, ANQGSEA. The CDR3 runs 14 residues. For the CDR3, the DNA is TGCAGCGTTGAAGATTGGGCCAGGAGAAATGAGCAGTTCTTC. Translated: CSVEDWARRNEQFF.

This chain joins TRBV2 and TRBJ1-5; D is uncertain. V lost 4 bases and J 4 bases, leaving 14 bases between the germline ends. Germline assignment: CDR1 SNHLY and CDR2 FYNNEI. This CDR3 has 15 residues. As DNA, the CDR3 is TGTGCCAGCAGTGCTGTGCGGGTTGGGAATCAGCCCCAGCATTTT. Its protein product is CASSAVRVGNQPQHF.

This clone has more than one count but fewer than ten. This chain links TRBV7-9 with TRBJ1-1, with 8 bases lining up with TRBD1. Germline CDR1 reads SEHNR; CDR2 reads FQNEAQ (reference sequence). The CDR3 totals 16 residues. Unmatched junction bases numbered 12, after V lost 5 bases and J lost 4 bases. The CDR3 sequence: CASSPLMTTGGTEAFF. DNA of the CDR3: TGTGCCAGCAGCCCCCTAATGACCACAGGGGGCACTGAAGCTTTCTTT.

Only a few counts were recorded for this clone. Other DNA sequences of this sample code for an identical CDR3. V and J are TRBV7-9 and TRBJ2-2; D ambiguous. Trimming cost V 2 bases and J 5 bases, with 0 bases left between them. Germline V lookup: CDR1 SEHNR, CDR2 FQNEAQ (reference sequence). The CDR3 spans 11 residues. In DNA form, the CDR3 reads TGTGCCAGCAGCTTAACCGGGGAGCTGTTTTTT. It codes for CASSLTGELFF.

A single count supports this clone. V gene TRBV9 combines with J gene TRBJ2-1; D possibly corresponds to TRBD1 (5 bases). CDR3 size: 13 residues. Germline loops: CDR1 SGDLS, CDR2 YYNGEE. The V gene lost 4 bases and the J gene lost 5 bases, with 10 bases spanning the gap. CDR3 nucleotide sequence: TGTGCCAGCAGCCTGGACACAAACAATGAGCAGTTCTTC. Its translation: CASSLDTNNEQFF.

The rearrangement joins TRBV4-1 to TRBJ2-5; D gene unclear. Germline V CDR1 and CDR2: MGHRA, YSYEKL. V was trimmed by 1 base and J by 2 bases, leaving 5 bases between them. This CDR3 has 13 residues. The CDR3 DNA is TGCGCCAGCAGCCAAGTTGAGCAAGAGACCCAGTACTTC. Protein sequence: CASSQVEQETQYF.